The following is a T cell receptor beta chain sequence with its context. The sample is drawn from a study of blood T cell repertoires in COVID-19. Study overall: Sample material is recorded as cDNA or gDNA derived from T cells, B-cell-depleted T cells, or PBMCs.

Assay used: immunoSEQ multiplex PCR; TCRdb lists only in-frame clones, some missing. The data show about 49,000 clones, 70% to 90% seen once. CDR1 is SEHNR, CDR2 FQNEAQ, per germline (reference sequence). CDR3 length: 15 amino acids. Unmatched junction bases numbered 6, after V lost 0 bases and J lost 10 bases. Sequenced: peripheral blood. The chain couples TRBV7-9 to TRBJ1-4; 9 bases match TRBD1. The source of this sequence is a human donor in a cohort sampled during active COVID-19. The CDR3 loop is CASSLAGTGSGKLFF. The CDR3 nucleotides are TGTGCCAGCAGCTTAGCCGGGACAGGGTCCGGAAAACTGTTTTTT.